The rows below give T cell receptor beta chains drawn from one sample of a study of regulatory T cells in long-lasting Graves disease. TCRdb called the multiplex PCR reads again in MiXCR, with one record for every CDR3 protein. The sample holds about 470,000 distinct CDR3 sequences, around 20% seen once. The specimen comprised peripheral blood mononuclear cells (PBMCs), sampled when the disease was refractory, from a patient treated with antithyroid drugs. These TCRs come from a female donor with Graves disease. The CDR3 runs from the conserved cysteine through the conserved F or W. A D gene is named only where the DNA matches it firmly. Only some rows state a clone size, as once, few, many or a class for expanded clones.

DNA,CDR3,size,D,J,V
TGCGCCAGCAGCTCGGGACAGGGACACTACGAGCAGTACTTC,CASSSGQGHYEQYF,.,TRBD1,TRBJ2-7,TRBV5-1
TGTGCCAGCAGCCTCCCGCGGCGGACTAGCGGGAGCACGGGCACCGGGGAGCTGTTTTTT,CASSLPRRTSGSTGTGELFF,many,TRBD2,TRBJ2-2,TRBV11-2
TGTGCCACCAGTGATCTTACCGGATCTACGGCCGGGGAGCTGTTTTTT,CATSDLTGSTAGELFF,many,.,TRBJ2-2,TRBV24-1
TGCAGTGCTAGAGCCGGGACAGGCTCCTACGAGCAGTACTTC,CSARAGTGSYEQYF,medium-sized,TRBD1,TRBJ2-7,TRBV20-1
TGTGCCAGCAACGTAGCGGGAGGGCCTGGCGGGGAGCTGTTTTTT,CASNVAGGPGGELFF,few,TRBD2,TRBJ2-2,TRBV6-1
TGTGCCAGCAGTTACTCGATTCGGGACTTGGATACGCAGTATTTT,CASSYSIRDLDTQYF,.,.,TRBJ2-3,TRBV6-6
TGTGCCAGCAGTGGGGCGAGCCTATATGGCTACACCTTC,CASSGASLYGYTF,.,.,TRBJ1-2,TRBV6-1
TGCAGTGCTAGAAGATCGCAGGCGGTAGGATCTGGAGAGACCCAGTACTTC,CSARRSQAVGSGETQYF,.,.,TRBJ2-5,TRBV20-1
TGTGCCAGCAGTTTAGCCGGGACAGGGATTGAGCAGTACTTC,CASSLAGTGIEQYF,many,TRBD1,TRBJ2-7,TRBV12-3/TRBV12-4
TGTGCCAGCAGCTTCTTGCGGGGTCCGAACACCGGGGAGCTGTTTTTT,CASSFLRGPNTGELFF,few,.,TRBJ2-2,TRBV7-9
TGTGCCAGCAGTGAGGGGGACGGGGCCAACGTCCTGACTTTC,CASSEGDGANVLTF,few,.,TRBJ2-6,TRBV6-1
TGTGCCAGCAGCTACCAATTAGGACAGGCGAACACCGGGGAGCTGTTTTTT,CASSYQLGQANTGELFF,few,TRBD1,TRBJ2-2,TRBV7-8
TGTGCCTGGAGTGCGGACAGAAACATTCAGTACTTC,CAWSADRNIQYF,many,.,TRBJ2-4,TRBV30
TGCGCCAGCAGCGAGCAGAAACTACGGACAGGGGCCTACGAGCAGTACTTC,CASSEQKLRTGAYEQYF,.,TRBD1,TRBJ2-7,TRBV4-1
TGTGCCAGCAGCAACGAGGGAGGGCCTATCCACGAGCAGTACTTC,CASSNEGGPIHEQYF,.,TRBD2,TRBJ2-7,TRBV5-4
TGTGCCAGCAGTTTTTTTAGGGGCAATCAGCCCCAGCATTTT,CASSFFRGNQPQHF,many,.,TRBJ1-5,TRBV28
TGTGCCAGCAACTCGGGGGGGGACTACGAGCAGTACTTC,CASNSGGDYEQYF,few,TRBD2,TRBJ2-7,TRBV7-9
TGTGCCAGTCTGGGATGGTCTGAAGCTTTCTTT,CASLGWSEAFF,.,.,TRBJ1-1,TRBV19
TGTGCCAGCAGCGAGAGCGGGAGGGAGCACAATGAGCAGTTCTTC,CASSESGREHNEQFF,.,TRBD2,TRBJ2-1,TRBV9
TGTGCCAGCAGAAACGGGCTCTACAATGAGCAGTTCTTC,CASRNGLYNEQFF,once,.,TRBJ2-1,TRBV7-9
TGTGCCAGTAGGCAGGGAGTCACTGAAGCTTTCTTT,CASRQGVTEAFF,few,.,TRBJ1-1,TRBV19
TGTGCCAGCAGTTACTCGGACAGTGGTAAGGAGGGGTACGAGCAGTACTTC,CASSYSDSGKEGYEQYF,few,.,TRBJ2-7,TRBV6-5
TGTGCCAGCAGTTCCCCTCTCACGATAACGAACACCGGGGAGCTGTTTTTT,CASSSPLTITNTGELFF,many,.,TRBJ2-2,TRBV28
TGTGCCAGCAGTGCTGCTAGCGGGGTCCCCTACGAGCAGTACTTC,CASSAASGVPYEQYF,many,TRBD2,TRBJ2-7,TRBV28
TGTGCCAGCAGTTTCCAGGGAACTCAAGAGACCCAGTACTTC,CASSFQGTQETQYF,many,.,TRBJ2-5,TRBV7-8
TGCAGTGTAACAGGGGCGGGAAACACCATATATTTT,CSVTGAGNTIYF,.,TRBD1,TRBJ1-3,TRBV20-1
TGTGCCAGCAGCTTAGTTTTAGTCGACAGGGGTGATTCACCCCTCCACTTT,CASSLVLVDRGDSPLHF,many,TRBD1,TRBJ1-6,TRBV7-6